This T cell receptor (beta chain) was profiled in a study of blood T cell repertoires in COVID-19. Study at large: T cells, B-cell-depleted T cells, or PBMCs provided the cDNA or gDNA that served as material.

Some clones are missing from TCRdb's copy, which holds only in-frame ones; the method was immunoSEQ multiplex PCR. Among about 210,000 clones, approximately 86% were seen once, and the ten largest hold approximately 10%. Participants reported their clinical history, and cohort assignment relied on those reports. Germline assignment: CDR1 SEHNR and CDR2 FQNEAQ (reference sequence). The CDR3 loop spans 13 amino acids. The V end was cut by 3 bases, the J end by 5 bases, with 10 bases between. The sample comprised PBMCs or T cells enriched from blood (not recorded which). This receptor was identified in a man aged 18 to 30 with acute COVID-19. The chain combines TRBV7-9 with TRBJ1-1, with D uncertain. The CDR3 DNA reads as TGTGCCAGCAGCTTCGGTGGGAGAACTGAAGCTTTCTTT. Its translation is CASSFGGRTEAFF. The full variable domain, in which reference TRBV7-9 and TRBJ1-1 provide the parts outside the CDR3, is DTGVSQNPRHKITKRGQNVTFRCDPISEHNRLYWYRQTLGQGPEFLTYFQNEAQLEKSRLLSDRFSAERPKGSFSTLEIQRTEQGDSAMYLCASSFGGRTEAFFGQGTRLTVV.